This note documents a single TCR beta chain sequence. Its antigen remains unidentified. The sample belongs to a study of cytomegalovirus exposure and HLA in healthy donors. Whole-study results and caveats: Accurate predictions that matched the HLA-A and HLA-B alleles of most subjects were reportedly made from TCR beta sequences. Immune exposure information available was restricted to CMV serostatus.

The PCR ran on 60 Vbeta and 13 Jbeta primers. The table came from immunoSEQ multiplex PCR; TCRdb's copy has only in-frame clones and leaves some out. The sample carries about 150,000 clones, approximately 9% recorded once. V was pared by 4 bases and J by 3 bases, with 6 bases of the junction left unmatched. The CDR3 runs 15 residues. In germline, CDR1 is MGHRA, CDR2 YSYEKL. Sequencing was done on a sample of PBMCs. The chain is built from TRBV4-1 and TRBJ2-7; 10 nucleotides match TRBD2. The source of this sequence is a male donor in good health and CMV-seronegative. CDR3 in amino acids: CASSLRTSGSYEQYF. CDR3 nucleotides: TGCGCCAGCAGCCTCCGGACTAGCGGAAGCTACGAGCAGTACTTC.